This T cell receptor (beta chain) was retrieved from a study of cytomegalovirus exposure and HLA in healthy donors. Regarding this clone: Its specificity is unknown.

Study results and limitations: In a later analysis, productive TCRs from donors in an Asian-associated ancestry cluster reportedly carried fewer N-insertions than the cohort mean. Accurate HLA-A and HLA-B prediction from TCR beta sequences was reported for most subjects. The study put under 200 TCR beta chains on its list as cytomegalovirus-associated.

Both 60 Vbeta primers and 13 Jbeta primers went into the PCR. Profiled with immunoSEQ multiplex PCR; TCRdb holds only in-frame clones, not every one. The table for this sample gives 200,000 to 250,000 clones. Germline trimming cut 4 bases from V and 1 base from J; bases unmatched to any gene: 5. Per germline, CDR1 SGHVS and CDR2 FNYEAQ. This CDR3 comprises 16 residues. Sequenced: PBMCs. This chain joins TRBV7-6 and TRBJ2-3; TRBD2 aligns across 10 bases. The clonotype was recovered from a woman in her 30s in good health and CMV-seropositive. The CDR3 spells CASSWTSGSRTDTQYF. CDR3 bases: TGTGCCAGCAGCTGGACTAGCGGATCGCGCACAGATACGCAGTATTTT.